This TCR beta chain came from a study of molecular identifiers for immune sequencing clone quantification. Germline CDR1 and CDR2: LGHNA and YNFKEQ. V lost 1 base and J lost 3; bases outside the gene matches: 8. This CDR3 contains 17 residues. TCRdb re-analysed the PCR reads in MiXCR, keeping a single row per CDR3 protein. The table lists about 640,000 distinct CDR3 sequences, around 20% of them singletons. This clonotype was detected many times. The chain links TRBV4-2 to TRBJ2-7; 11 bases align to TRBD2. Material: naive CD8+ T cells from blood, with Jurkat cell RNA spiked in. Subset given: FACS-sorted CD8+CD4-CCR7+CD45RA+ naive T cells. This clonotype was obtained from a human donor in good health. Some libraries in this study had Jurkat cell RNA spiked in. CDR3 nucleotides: TGTGCCAGCAGCCAAGCGGTAGCGGGAGGGCCCCTCTACGAGCAGTACTTC. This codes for CASSQAVAGGPLYEQYF.